This T cell receptor beta chain came from a study of T cells in Graves' hyperthyroidism and ophthalmopathy (dated by TCRdb to about 2019). Concerning the study at large: Peripheral blood samples were taken at initial diagnosis, before any treatment was given. A discovery cohort of roughly 100 patients, 43 with Graves' ophthalmopathy and under 60 with stable Graves' hyperthyroidism, was used to find distinguishing TCR V-J signatures. Whether ophthalmopathy could be predicted prospectively was tested in an independent validation cohort made up of some 20 hyperthyroidism patients plus 17 patients who later progressed to ophthalmopathy. The 75 to 100 discovery patients were randomly split 7:3 into training and test sets. The study also compared thyroid tissue and blood T-cell repertoires from roughly 6 Graves' hyperthyroidism patients. Once sampling was done, hyperthyroidism patients were given methimazole at a starting dose of 30 mg daily, whereas ophthalmopathy patients were given high-dose intravenous methylprednisolone. The paper reports TCR Vbeta CDR3 sequencing of some 140 peripheral blood samples: 43 ophthalmopathy, fewer than 85 hyperthyroidism and 17 progressor patients. The paper's findings and limits, for the study overall: Most expanded thyroid clonotypes (frequency above 0.001) were also detected in blood, a finding suggesting that blood repertoires may reflect thyroid immune responses. In validation, progression to ophthalmopathy was predicted by the model with around 71% sensitivity and roughly 76% specificity, a median of around 6.5 months before onset. A 13 V-J signature model separated ophthalmopathy from stable hyperthyroidism, with over 85% sensitivity and roughly 81% specificity in cross-validation and 80%/75% in testing. Sample size was not statistically predetermined, and blinding of investigators to group allocation was not performed.

Stable Graves' hyperthyroidism was defined as no progression to ophthalmopathy during 18 months of follow-up. Hyperthyroidism patients were newly diagnosed, had a disease duration of under 2 months, and were aged 18 to 65 years. The study excluded patients with uncontrolled infections, other autoimmune diseases, pregnancy or lactation. Diagnoses relied on clinical symptoms, serum thyroxine and TRAb, thyroid ultrasound and orbital computed tomography. Ficoll-Paque density gradient centrifugation was used to isolate PBMCs from about 10 ml of fresh peripheral blood. Trizol reagent was used to extract total RNA, and RNA quality was then checked on an Agilent 2100 Bioanalyzer. On this clonotype itself: No cognate antigen has been identified for it. No base qualities exist here, and no much larger clone lies one base off it.

The TCR beta CDR3 regions were amplified from the RNA transcripts. The TCR CDR3 was subjected to a first round of RT-PCR using the HTBI primer set and the Qiagen OneStep RT-PCR kit. Libraries were constructed in a second round of multiplex PCR, after which size selection and purification were carried out. Paired-end sequencing of the libraries was performed with 100 bp reads on an Illumina HiSeq2000. Under the source paper's analysis protocol: SOAPnuke was used to process the raw data, removing reads that contained adapters or uncalled bases, had a mean Phred below 15, or lacked an exact match to the constant primer or identifier. High-quality paired reads were merged using COPE v1.2.5, and each unique nucleotide sequence was defined as a clonotype. MiTCR v1.1 was used to align the clonotypes against IMGT TRBV, TRBD and TRBJ reference segments. Analysis was restricted to V-J combinations with a frequency above 0.0001, which covered about 99% of repertoires. The TCS score was defined as F50 (clonal expansion) divided by E x V (chaos), with BLOSUM62-based TCRdist calculated between CDR3 peptides within each V-J. Welch's t-statistics and random forest reduced some 510 V-J features to 10 to 15, which were used in a naive Bayes classifier (R e1071). The public reads were reanalyzed by TCRdb: fastp trimming at Q25, MiXCR alignment, in-frame beta chains only. CDR3 protein duplicates are merged, each entry listing the most common genes and DNA. The V and J calls and clone size are TCRdb's, not the authors'. The sample records around 200,000 distinct CDR3 sequences, over 15% of which are singletons. Of the sample, roughly 30% is held by the ten largest clones.

Looking up the germline V gene yields CDR1 SGHDT and CDR2 YYEEEE. Here V drops 4 bases and J drops 2 bases, and the junction holds 2 bases not matched to any gene. The CDR3 spans 17 residues, from the cysteine through the phenylalanine. The entry retains the CDR3 DNA only, 51 bases that are in frame from base 1. Recombination connected TRBV5-6 to TRBJ2-6; TRBD2 agrees with 14 junctional bases. This clonotype originated in a woman between 45 and 65 years old with Graves' hyperthyroidism. What was sequenced was blood. The CDR3 corresponds to CASSPTSGGAGANVLTF. The DNA sequence is TGTGCCAGCAGCCCGACTAGCGGGGGGGCTGGGGCCAACGTCCTGACTTTC.